Below are 25 T cell receptor beta chains sequenced from a single sample in a study of blood T cell repertoires in COVID-19. Method: immunoSEQ multiplex PCR; TCRdb's copy keeps in-frame clones and lacks some. The sample has roughly 66,000 clones, around 90% seen once. Sequencing input: peripheral blood. These receptors were collected from a human donor in a cohort sampled during active COVID-19.

This chain links TRBV6-1 with TRBJ1-2; TRBD1 agrees at 9 bases. The CDR3 has 15 amino acids. Per germline, CDR1 MNHNS and CDR2 SASEGT. The ends lost 1 base at V and 8 bases at J; junction bases unmatched: 8. The CDR3 sequence: CASSEGGTGSAGYTF. Here the CDR3 DNA reads TGTGCCAGCAGTGAAGGTGGGACAGGGTCGGCGGGCTACACCTTC.

The CDR3 region has the DNA TGTGCCAGCACCCCTATAAGGGGAAATGAGCAGTTCTTC. Amino acids: CASTPIRGNEQFF. The chain employs TRBV19 and TRBJ2-1; D may be TRBD1 (5 bases). V was cut by 9 bases and J by 7 bases, with 16 bases left in between. Germline lookup yields CDR1 LNHDA and CDR2 SQIVND (reference sequence). This CDR3 has 13 residues.

This chain links TRBV3-1 (or the pseudogene TRBV3-2) with TRBJ2-5, with D hard to call. V was pared by 0 bases and J by 5 bases, with 10 bases between. Germline CDR1 and CDR2: LGHDT and YNNKEL (reference sequence). CDR3 size: 14 residues. As DNA, the CDR3 is TGTGCCAGCAGCCAAGATCTGGCCAGGGAGACCCAGTACTTC. It specifies CASSQDLARETQYF.

The chain uses TRBV11-2 and TRBJ1-2; unclear D gene. Trimming took off 5 bases at V and 4 bases at J, with 11 bases between the two ends. This CDR3 contains 13 residues. Germline V CDR1 and CDR2: SGHAT, FQNNGV. Here the CDR3 DNA reads TGTGCCAGCAGCCGGGAACAGACCTATGGCTACACCTTC. Translation: CASSREQTYGYTF.

In this sample, this clone turned up a few times. V is TRBV9 and J is TRBJ2-2; D gene unclear. CDR1 is SGDLS and CDR2 is YYNGEE in the germline V gene. V was pared by 4 bases and J by 8 bases, with 9 bases between. The CDR3 consists of 12 residues. The DNA of the CDR3 is TGTGCCAGCAGCTACGCGGAAGGGGAGCTGTTTTTT. It codes for CASSYAEGELFF.

This chain connects TRBV4-3 to TRBJ1-4; possible D gene TRBD1, 5 bases. This CDR3 has 16 amino acids. In germline, CDR1 is LGHNA, CDR2 YSLEER. V lost 0 bases and J lost 4, with 12 bases in between. The CDR3, as DNA: TGCGCCAGCAGCCAAGATAGGGGCAGGCATAATGAAAAACTGTTTTTT. This codes for CASSQDRGRHNEKLFF.

The V gene is TRBV30, the J gene TRBJ1-5; D may be TRBD1 (6 bases). The germline V and J ends were trimmed by 2 bases and 7 bases, with 18 bases remaining between them. Germline V lookup: CDR1 GTSNPN, CDR2 SVGIG (reference sequence). This CDR3 spans 15 amino acids. DNA of the CDR3: TGTGCCTGGAGTCCCCTGGACAGCCAAGGCCAGCCCCAGCATTTT. Translating gives CAWSPLDSQGQPQHF.

The genes are TRBV19 and TRBJ2-3, with 10 bases identical to TRBD2. There are 16 residues in the CDR3. Germline trimming cut 0 bases from V and 10 bases from J; bases unmatched to any gene: 10. Germline CDR1 LNHDA, CDR2 SQIVND (reference sequence). CDR3 protein: CASSIDLAGVPGAQYF. The CDR3 nucleotides are TGTGCCAGTAGTATAGATCTAGCGGGGGTCCCAGGAGCGCAGTATTTT.

The rearrangement joins TRBV7-9 to TRBJ2-2; no clear D gene. The CDR3 runs to 14 residues. Trimming removed 1 base from V and 3 bases from J, with 6 bases in between. Germline values: CDR1 SEHNR, CDR2 FQNEAQ (reference sequence). CDR3 nucleotides: TGTGCCAGCAGCTTAGTGGCTTACACCGGGGAGCTGTTTTTT. This encodes CASSLVAYTGELFF.

This rearrangement joins TRBV19 to TRBJ2-1; a weak D match, TRBD1 (5 bases). Trimming left V 5 bases short and J 4 bases short, with 9 bases between. The CDR3 runs 13 residues. Per the germline V gene, CDR1 is LNHDA and CDR2 is SQIVND (reference sequence). Here the CDR3 reads CASSFDSYNEQFF. The CDR3 DNA sequence: TGTGCCAGTAGTTTCGACAGTTACAATGAGCAGTTCTTC.

The chain couples TRBV6-5 to TRBJ2-4; unclear D gene. The V gene's germline CDR1 is MNHEY and CDR2 SVGAGI. Between the trimmed V and J ends, which lost 4 bases and 0 bases, there was a span of 7 bases. CDR3 length: 14 amino acids. Here the CDR3 reads CASSSPLAKNIQYF. CDR3 in DNA: TGTGCCAGCAGTTCCCCGTTAGCCAAAAACATTCAGTACTTC.

CDR3 coding DNA: TGTGCCAGCAGCGCACGACTAGCGGGCACCGGGGAGCTGTTTTTT. It specifies CASSARLAGTGELFF. The gene calls are TRBV5-4 and TRBJ2-2; 10 nucleotides align to TRBD2. Germline V lookup: CDR1 SGHNT, CDR2 YYREEE (reference sequence). V shed 4 bases, J shed 4 bases, and the junction held 4 bases outside the gene matches. This CDR3 is 15 amino acids long.

The chain uses TRBV6-1 and TRBJ1-2; the match to TRBD1 covers 7 bases. This CDR3 spans 13 amino acids. Germline V gives CDR1 MNHNS, CDR2 SASEGT. Trimming cost V 3 bases and J 4 bases; bases outside gene matches: 2. CDR3 nucleotide sequence: TGTGCCAGCAGTGAGGCAGGGGGCTATGGCTACACCTTC. This encodes CASSEAGGYGYTF.

Written as DNA, the CDR3 is TGCGCCAGCAGCTGGCCCTTAGCGGGGGGGCCTACTGGGGCCAACGTCCTGACTTTC. Amino acid sequence: CASSWPLAGGPTGANVLTF. The genes are TRBV5-1 and TRBJ2-6; 11 bases map to TRBD2. CDR3 length: 19 amino acids. V shed 3 bases and J 2 bases; nucleotides not matched to a gene: 10. The V gene's germline CDR1 is SGHRS and CDR2 YFSETQ.

The chain carries TRBV6-5 and TRBJ2-1, with a weak D call TRBD1 (5 bases). The CDR3 sequence is 15 residues long. CDR1 MNHEY and CDR2 SVGAGI come from the germline V gene. Between the trimmed V and J ends, which lost 7 bases and 7 bases, there was a span of 20 bases. The CDR3 DNA follows: TGTGCCAGCAAGAAAGGGGCGATTAGTAATAATGAGCAGTTCTTC. It codes for CASKKGAISNNEQFF.

The J gene is TRBJ2-7, the V gene TRBV7-9; D gene unclear. Trimming left V 5 bases short and J 0 bases short, with 11 bases between. There are 14 residues in the CDR3. The germline gives CDR1 SEHNR, CDR2 FQNEAQ (reference sequence). The CDR3 region has the DNA TGTGCCAGCAGCCCCACTACCATCTCCTACGAGCAGTACTTC. This gives the protein CASSPTTISYEQYF.

Regarding this clone: Other DNA sequences in the sample encode the same CDR3. V gene TRBV4-3 combines with J gene TRBJ1-6; D remains ambiguous. This CDR3 spans 15 amino acids. Trimming cost V 0 bases and J 6 bases, with 9 bases left between them. Germline V lookup: CDR1 LGHNA, CDR2 YSLEER. This CDR3 is CASSQDRTPNSPLHF. CDR3 DNA sequence: TGCGCCAGCAGCCAAGATCGCACTCCTAATTCACCCCTCCACTTT.

V gene TRBV6-5 combines with J gene TRBJ1-1; D is perhaps TRBD1 (6 bases). V gave up 6 bases and J gave up 1 base, with 12 bases separating them. CDR1 is MNHEY, CDR2 SVGAGI, per germline. The CDR3 extends over 14 amino acids. The CDR3 here is CASRVDSRNTEAFF. The DNA for the CDR3 is TGTGCCAGCAGGGTGGACAGTAGGAACACTGAAGCTTTCTTT.

The chain combines TRBV2 with TRBJ2-5; 7 nucleotides line up with TRBD2. With 2 bases clipped from V and 4 bases from J, the junction kept 7 bases outside the gene matches. The CDR3 has 15 amino acids. Germline-derived CDR1 and CDR2 are SNHLY and FYNNEI. The CDR3 nucleotides are TGTGCCAGCAGTGAATCGGCGGGGGATCGAGAGACCCAGTACTTC. It yields the protein CASSESAGDRETQYF.

The CDR3 loop is CASSLGPEGDYGYTF. In DNA, the CDR3 is TGCGCCAGCAGCTTGGGACCCGAGGGCGACTATGGCTACACCTTC. The chain couples TRBV5-1 to TRBJ1-2; D gene ambiguous. CDR3 length: 15 amino acids. From germline, CDR1 is SGHRS and CDR2 YFSETQ. Trimming stripped 0 bases from V and 3 bases from J, with 12 bases between.

The J gene is TRBJ2-1, the V gene TRBV6-6, with D perhaps TRBD2 (5 bases). Trimming took 5 bases from V and 1 from J, leaving 12 bases between them. The CDR3 is 15 amino acids. Germline CDR1 reads MNHNY; CDR2 reads SVGAGI (reference sequence). The CDR3 reads CASSPPEGSYNEQFF. The CDR3 bases are TGTGCCAGCAGTCCTCCTGAGGGATCCTACAATGAGCAGTTCTTC.

The genes are TRBV19 and TRBJ1-1, with 9 bases matching TRBD1. V lost 8 bases, J lost 3 bases, and 1 base stayed unmatched. The CDR3 has 12 residues. Germline lookup yields CDR1 LNHDA and CDR2 SQIVND (reference sequence). The CDR3 coding sequence is TGTGCCAGTGGGGACAGGGACACTGAAGCTTTCTTT. It is translated as CASGDRDTEAFF.

This clone has more than one count but fewer than ten. CDR3 amino acids: CASAAQGFGNTIYF. CDR3 coding DNA: TGTGCCAGCGCAGCACAGGGGTTTGGAAACACCATATATTTT. The chain joins TRBV2 to TRBJ1-3, with 7 bases matching TRBD1. The CDR3 spans 14 residues. Unmatched junction bases numbered 7, after V lost 8 bases and J lost 3 bases. From germline, CDR1 is SNHLY and CDR2 FYNNEI. Using reference TRBV2 and TRBJ1-3 for the parts outside the CDR3, the full variable domain is EPEVTQTPSHQVTQMGQEVILRCVPISNHLYFYWYRQILGQKVEFLVSFYNNEISEKSEIFDDQFSVERPDGSNFTLKIRSTKLEDSAMYFCASAAQGFGNTIYFGEGSWLTVV.

The chain uses TRBV10-2 and TRBJ2-7; perhaps TRBD2 as D (7 bases). CDR3 length: 17 amino acids. The germline V gene has CDR1 WSHSY and CDR2 SAAADI. V lost 4 bases to trimming and J lost 2 bases, with 21 bases between them. CDR3 nucleotide sequence: TGCGCCAGCAGTGTAAGTTTCGGCGGGGGCACCCCCTACGAGCAGTACTTC. It specifies CASSVSFGGGTPYEQYF.

V usage is TRBV18 and J usage is TRBJ2-7, with D perhaps TRBD1 (5 bases). Germline lookup yields CDR1 KGHSH and CDR2 LQKENI. This CDR3 has 16 amino acids. Trimming removed 6 bases at V and 2 bases at J, with 20 bases between. This chain's CDR3 is CASSLNQGRETYEQYF. As DNA, the CDR3 is TGTGCCAGCTCTCTGAATCAGGGCAGAGAGACCTACGAGCAGTACTTC. Filled out from reference TRBV18 and TRBJ2-7, the complete variable domain reads NAGVMQNPRHLVRRRGQEARLRCSPMKGHSHVYWYRQLPEEGLKFMVYLQKENIIDESGMPKERFSAEFPKEGPSILRIQQVVRGDSAAYFCASSLNQGRETYEQYFGPGTRLTVT.